One and the same sample provided the 27 T cell receptor beta chains below, sequenced in a study of cytomegalovirus exposure and HLA in healthy donors. Repertoires were generated with immunoSEQ multiplex PCR, while TCRdb's copy carries only in-frame clones and drops some. The table lists 180,000 or so clones, 87% of them singletons. The source material was PBMCs. The receptor set was obtained from a woman aged 25 to 45 in good health and CMV-seronegative.

The CDR3 nucleotides are TGTGCCAGCAGTGGCCGACAGGGAACGAGCAATCAGCCCCAGCATTTT. Its translation is CASSGRQGTSNQPQHF. The chain joins TRBV2 to TRBJ1-5; 7 nucleotides agree with TRBD1. This CDR3 region has 16 residues. J gave up 1 base and V 4 bases, and 7 bases lay outside the gene matches. The germline CDR1 and CDR2 sequences are SNHLY and FYNNEI.

The CDR3: CASSERTGLIYEQYF. The CDR3, as DNA: TGTGCCAGCAGTGAACGGACAGGGCTCATCTACGAGCAGTACTTC. The V call is TRBV6-1, the J call TRBJ2-7, with 8 bases identical to TRBD1. CDR3 length equals 15 residues. After removal of 2 bases from V and 3 bases from J, the junction contained 6 bases not matched to a gene. Germline CDR1 is MNHNS and CDR2 is SASEGT.

The J gene is TRBJ2-5, the V gene TRBV5-4, with 7 bases identical to TRBD2. CDR1 and CDR2 (germline): SGHNT, YYREEE (reference sequence). With V trimmed by 2 bases and J by 4 bases, 5 bases remained unmatched. There are 14 residues in the CDR3. Here the CDR3 DNA reads TGTGCCAGCAGCTTCTATTCGGGGGGAGAGACCCAGTACTTC. Its translation: CASSFYSGGETQYF.

This sequence joins TRBV5-4 and TRBJ1-2, with TRBD1 matching over 10 bases. The V segment lost 2 bases and the J segment 4 bases; nucleotides outside the gene matches: 5. Germline V gene lookup returns CDR1 SGHNT and CDR2 YYREEE (reference sequence). The CDR3 contains 15 residues. This CDR3 is CASSFDRGLIYGYTF. The DNA for the CDR3 is TGTGCCAGCAGCTTTGACAGGGGGCTGATCTATGGCTACACCTTC.

This chain connects TRBV29-1 to TRBJ1-2; possibly TRBD1 for D (5 bases). The CDR3 covers 16 residues. CDR1 is SQVTM, CDR2 ANQGSEA, per germline. V was trimmed by 1 base and J by 3 bases, leaving 18 bases between them. CDR3 bases: TGCAGCGTTGAAGTGTCAGGGTTGGGGGGATACTATGGCTACACCTTC. Amino acid sequence: CSVEVSGLGGYYGYTF.

There are a few counts of this clone. The chain combines TRBV7-2 with TRBJ2-7; the match to TRBD1 covers 9 bases. Germline trimming cut 5 bases from V and 6 bases from J; bases unmatched to any gene: 2. The CDR3 extends over 12 amino acids. Per germline, CDR1 SGHTA and CDR2 FQGNSA. CDR3 sequence reads: CASSPTGGEQYF. CDR3 sequence (DNA): TGTGCCAGCAGCCCGACAGGGGGCGAGCAGTACTTC.

V and J are TRBV19 and TRBJ2-1; no firm D call. V lost 3 bases to trimming and J lost 0 bases, with 9 bases between them. From germline, CDR1 is LNHDA and CDR2 SQIVND (reference sequence). The CDR3 is 15 amino acids. The CDR3 DNA reads as TGTGCCAGTAGTATGAAACAGCCCTCCTACAATGAGCAGTTCTTC. Its protein is CASSMKQPSYNEQFF.

The rearrangement links TRBV4-2 to TRBJ1-5; D is perhaps TRBD1 (6 bases). CDR3 length equals 14 residues. Trimming stripped 3 bases from V and 4 bases from J, with 10 bases between. The germline CDR1 and CDR2 sequences are LGHNA and YNFKEQ. CDR3 sequence: CASSHTGKNQPQHF. CDR3 sequence (DNA): TGTGCCAGCAGCCACACAGGGAAAAATCAGCCCCAGCATTTT.

V usage is TRBV7-2 and J usage is TRBJ2-7, with D perhaps TRBD1 (5 bases). The V end lost 5 bases, the J end lost 7 bases, and 21 bases lay between the germline ends. CDR1 and CDR2 from the germline V gene are SGHTA and FQGNSA. The CDR3 is made up of 15 amino acids. The DNA of the CDR3 is TGTGCCAGCAGCCCAATTAGTGGGGCAATGGGGGAGCAGTACTTC. It codes for CASSPISGAMGEQYF.

The chain is built from TRBV5-4 and TRBJ2-7; D is possibly TRBD1 (6 bases). CDR1 and CDR2 from the germline V gene are SGHNT and YYREEE (reference sequence). The ends were cut back, 4 bases at V and 5 bases at J, with 19 bases in the middle. The CDR3 loop spans 15 amino acids. The CDR3 DNA follows: TGTGCCAGCAGCCCTCCAGGTAAAAGGGGGAACGAGCAGTACTTC. Translation gives CASSPPGKRGNEQYF.

The rearrangement uses TRBV6-1 and TRBJ2-3; 14 nucleotides line up with TRBD2. Germline-derived CDR1 and CDR2 are MNHNS and SASEGT. Trimming took 6 bases from V and 4 from J; bases not matched to a gene: 3. The CDR3 consists of 15 residues. The CDR3 sequence is CASSATSGGADTQYF. The CDR3 DNA is TGTGCCAGCAGCGCGACTAGCGGGGGGGCAGATACGCAGTATTTT.

This clone was counted a few times. Here the CDR3 DNA reads TGCGCCAGCAGCCAACGGGGAGCCTACGAGCAGTACTTC. Protein product: CASSQRGAYEQYF. The gene calls are TRBV4-3 and TRBJ2-7, with a possible D match to TRBD2 (5 bases). The V end lost 2 bases, the J end lost 2 bases, and 7 bases lay between the germline ends. Germline lookup yields CDR1 LGHNA and CDR2 YSLEER. The CDR3 covers 13 residues.

The CDR3 DNA is TGTGCCAGCGGACAGGTAAACATGAACACTGAAGCTTTCTTT. Its protein product is CASGQVNMNTEAFF. The chain uses TRBV11-2 and TRBJ1-1; TRBD1 aligns across 7 bases. Germline trimming cut 8 bases from V and 0 bases from J; bases unmatched to any gene: 6. The germline V gene encodes CDR1 SGHAT and CDR2 FQNNGV. The CDR3 spans 14 residues.

The V gene is TRBV9, the J gene TRBJ2-1, with 8 bases fitting TRBD2. The ends lost 1 base at V and 0 bases at J; junction bases unmatched: 6. Per the germline V gene, CDR1 is SGDLS and CDR2 is YYNGEE. The CDR3 extends over 17 amino acids. CDR3 coding DNA: TGTGCCAGCAGCGTACCGGGGGGGGCCAGCTCCTACAATGAGCAGTTCTTC. Protein product: CASSVPGGASSYNEQFF.

This chain connects TRBV4-1 to TRBJ2-1, with 7 positions matching TRBD2. Per germline, CDR1 MGHRA and CDR2 YSYEKL. This CDR3 has 16 residues. The junction had 9 bases not matched to a gene; V was cut back by 3 bases and J by 4 bases. For the CDR3, the DNA is TGCGCCAGCAGCCAGAGGGAGGGTACGGGTTACAATGAGCAGTTCTTC. As protein: CASSQREGTGYNEQFF.

This clone has just a few counts. The J gene is TRBJ2-7, the V gene TRBV5-1, with 8 bases lining up with TRBD1. V lost 4 bases and J lost 7; bases outside the gene matches: 10. The CDR3 is made up of 14 amino acids. CDR1 SGHRS and CDR2 YFSETQ come from the germline V gene. CDR3 in DNA: TGCGCCAGCAGCGCAGGACAGGGTAGGTGGGAGCAGTACTTC. Protein sequence: CASSAGQGRWEQYF. Full variable domain (outside the CDR3, taken from reference TRBV5-1 and TRBJ2-7): KAGVTQTPRYLIKTRGQQVTLSCSPISGHRSVSWYQQTPGQGLQFLFEYFSETQRNKGNFPGRFSGRQFSNSRSEMNVSTLELGDSALYLCASSAGQGRWEQYFGPGTRLTVT.

CDR3 in DNA: TGTGCCAGCACTCCCCCCGGGACAGGGGTGGAAGATACGCAGTATTTT. Its protein is CASTPPGTGVEDTQYF. The rearrangement uses TRBV2 and TRBJ2-3; TRBD1 aligns across 10 bases. Unmatched junction bases numbered 12, after V lost 7 bases and J lost 5 bases. CDR3 length: 16 amino acids. The germline V gene encodes CDR1 SNHLY and CDR2 FYNNEI.

The chain recombines TRBV29-1 with TRBJ1-1, with 11 bases aligning to TRBD1. Trimming removed 6 bases from V and 5 bases from J; junction bases left unmatched: 5. The germline V gene encodes CDR1 SQVTM and CDR2 ANQGSEA. CDR3 length: 13 amino acids. CDR3 loop: CSVGQGARTEAFF. The CDR3 coding sequence is TGCAGCGTCGGACAGGGGGCAAGGACTGAAGCTTTCTTT. Full variable domain (missing parts from reference TRBV29-1 and TRBJ1-1): SAVISQKPSRDICQRGTSLTIQCQVDSQVTMMFWYRQQPGQSLTLIATANQGSEATYESGFVIDKFPISRPNLTFSTLTVSNMSPEDSSIYLCSVGQGARTEAFFGQGTRLTVV.

The chain uses TRBV18 and TRBJ2-1; D remains unclear. The ends were cut back, 0 bases at V and 0 bases at J, with 9 bases in the middle. The CDR3 spans 16 residues. CDR1 and CDR2 from the germline V gene are KGHSH and LQKENI. The CDR3 reads CASSPPGSHSYNEQFF. DNA of the CDR3: TGTGCCAGCTCACCACCTGGCTCCCACTCCTACAATGAGCAGTTCTTC.

The CDR3 DNA reads as TGCGCCAGCAGCCAAGATTGGAGGGGCTCCTACGAGCAGTACTTC. Translation gives CASSQDWRGSYEQYF. The V call is TRBV4-3, the J call TRBJ2-7, with D tentatively TRBD2 (6 bases). Trimming pared 0 bases from V and 0 bases from J, leaving 9 bases between. Germline V lookup: CDR1 LGHNA, CDR2 YSLEER. The CDR3 contains 15 residues.

V usage is TRBV10-2 and J usage is TRBJ2-3; the match to TRBD2 covers 8 bases. Germline CDR1 WSHSY, CDR2 SAAADI. Trimming at V came to 3 bases and at J to 2 bases, leaving 4 bases not matched to a gene. The CDR3 spans 15 residues. The CDR3, as DNA: TGCGCCAGCAGTGATTTTAGCGGGGACACAGATACGCAGTATTTT. Amino acid sequence: CASSDFSGDTDTQYF.

The V call is TRBV10-3, the J call TRBJ1-2; 8 bases align to TRBD1. The CDR3 contains 13 residues. Germline values: CDR1 ENHRY, CDR2 SYGVKD. The V gene end was trimmed by 11 bases and the J gene end by 2 bases; junction bases not matched to a gene: 7. CDR3 residues: CASTGVSNYGYTF. The DNA for the CDR3 is TGTGCCTCGACAGGGGTATCCAACTATGGCTACACCTTC.

This sequence joins TRBV27 and TRBJ1-2; D unresolved. Looked up from germline, CDR1 is MNHEY and CDR2 is SMNVEV (reference sequence). With 5 bases removed from V and 8 bases from J, the gap between germline ends came to 24 bases. This CDR3 contains 16 residues. CDR3: CASSPLGLVEGRGYTF. The CDR3 coding sequence is TGTGCCAGCAGTCCGTTAGGTTTGGTGGAGGGTAGGGGCTACACCTTC.

As concerns this clone: Other DNA sequences from this sample encode an identical CDR3 as well. The rearrangement joins TRBV4-3 to TRBJ1-5, with D tentatively TRBD1 (5 bases). V shed 0 bases and J shed 6 bases, with 6 bases lying between them. Germline-derived CDR1 and CDR2 are LGHNA and YSLEER. This CDR3 has 13 residues. CDR3 sequence reads: CASSQDRGQPQHF. The CDR3 DNA sequence: TGCGCCAGCAGCCAAGATAGGGGTCAGCCCCAGCATTTT.

DNA of the CDR3: TGTGCCAGCAGCGTAGATCTTCATGGAGGTTCACCCCTCCACTTT. Amino acids: CASSVDLHGGSPLHF. This chain connects TRBV9 to TRBJ1-6; D not certain. The CDR3 is made up of 15 amino acids. Germline CDR1 is SGDLS and CDR2 is YYNGEE. V was trimmed by 0 bases and J by 9 bases, leaving 13 bases between them.

The gene calls are TRBV29-1 and TRBJ1-2; 10 nucleotides align to TRBD1. V lost 1 base to trimming and J lost 5 bases; unmatched junction nucleotides: 19. CDR1 is SQVTM and CDR2 is ANQGSEA in the germline V gene. There are 19 residues in the CDR3. CDR3 in amino acids: CSVEGVLQTRDRGGYGYTF. The CDR3 coding sequence is TGCAGCGTTGAAGGGGTTCTGCAAACGCGGGACAGGGGTGGATATGGCTACACCTTC.

The rearrangement links TRBV13 to TRBJ2-5, with TRBD2 matching 10 bases. The CDR3 has 15 residues. The junction had 1 base not matched to a gene; V was cut back by 2 bases and J by 1 base. CDR1 is PRHDT and CDR2 is FYEKMQ in the germline V gene (reference sequence). The CDR3 DNA reads TGTGCCAGCAGCTTAAGGACTAGCGGCCAAGAGACCCAGTACTTC. As protein: CASSLRTSGQETQYF.